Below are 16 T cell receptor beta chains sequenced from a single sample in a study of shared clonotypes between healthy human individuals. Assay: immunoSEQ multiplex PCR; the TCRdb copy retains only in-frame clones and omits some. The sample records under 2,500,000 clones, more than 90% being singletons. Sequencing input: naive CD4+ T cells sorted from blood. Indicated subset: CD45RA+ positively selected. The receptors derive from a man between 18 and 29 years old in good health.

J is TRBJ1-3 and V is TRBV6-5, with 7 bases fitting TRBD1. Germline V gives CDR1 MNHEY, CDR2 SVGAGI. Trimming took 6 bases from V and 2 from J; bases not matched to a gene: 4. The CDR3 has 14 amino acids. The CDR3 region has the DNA TGTGCCAGCAGAAGGGGACAGCCTGGAAACACCATATATTTT. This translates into CASRRGQPGNTIYF.

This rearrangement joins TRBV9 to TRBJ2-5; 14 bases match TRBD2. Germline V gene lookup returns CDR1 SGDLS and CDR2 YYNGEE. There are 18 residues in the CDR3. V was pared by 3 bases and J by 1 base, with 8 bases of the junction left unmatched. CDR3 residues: CASSDGTSGGYSQETQYF. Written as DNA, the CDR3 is TGTGCCAGCAGCGACGGGACTAGCGGGGGATACTCCCAAGAGACCCAGTACTTC. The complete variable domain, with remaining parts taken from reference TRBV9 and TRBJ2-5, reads DSGVTQTPKHLITATGQRVTLRCSPRSGDLSVYWYQQSLDQGLQFLIQYYNGEERAKGNILERFSAQQFPDLHSELNLSSLELGDSALYFCASSDGTSGGYSQETQYFGPGTRLLVL.

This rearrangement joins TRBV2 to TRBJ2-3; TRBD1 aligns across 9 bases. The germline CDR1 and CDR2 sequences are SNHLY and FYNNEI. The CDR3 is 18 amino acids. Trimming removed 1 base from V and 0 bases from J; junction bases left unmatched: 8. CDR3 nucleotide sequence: TGTGCCAGCAGTGAAGATGTGGGACAGGGCGCTAGCACAGATACGCAGTATTTT. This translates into CASSEDVGQGASTDTQYF.

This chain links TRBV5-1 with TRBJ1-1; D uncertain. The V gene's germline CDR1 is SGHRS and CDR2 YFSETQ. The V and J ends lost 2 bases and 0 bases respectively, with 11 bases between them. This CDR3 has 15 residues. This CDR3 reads CASSLYRHMNTEAFF. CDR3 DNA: TGCGCCAGCAGCTTATACAGACACATGAACACTGAAGCTTTCTTT.

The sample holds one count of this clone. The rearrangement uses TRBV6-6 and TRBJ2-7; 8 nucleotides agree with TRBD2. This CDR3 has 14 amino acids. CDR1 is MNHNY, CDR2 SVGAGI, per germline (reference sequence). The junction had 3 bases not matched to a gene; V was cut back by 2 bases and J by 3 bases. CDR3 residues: CASSYVAGLYEQYF. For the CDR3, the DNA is TGTGCCAGCAGTTACGTAGCGGGACTCTACGAGCAGTACTTC.

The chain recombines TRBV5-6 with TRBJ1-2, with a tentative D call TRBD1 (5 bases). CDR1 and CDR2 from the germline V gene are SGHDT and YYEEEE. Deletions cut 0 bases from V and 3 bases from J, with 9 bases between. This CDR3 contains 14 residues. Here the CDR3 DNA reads TGTGCCAGCAGCTTGGGGGGGTACGACTATGGCTACACCTTC. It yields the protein CASSLGGYDYGYTF.

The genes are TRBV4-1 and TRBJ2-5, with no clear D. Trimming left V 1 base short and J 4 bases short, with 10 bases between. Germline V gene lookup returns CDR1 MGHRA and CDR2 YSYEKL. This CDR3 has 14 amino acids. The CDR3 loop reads CASSQVVQIETQYF. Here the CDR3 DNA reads TGCGCCAGCAGCCAAGTGGTACAGATAGAGACCCAGTACTTC.

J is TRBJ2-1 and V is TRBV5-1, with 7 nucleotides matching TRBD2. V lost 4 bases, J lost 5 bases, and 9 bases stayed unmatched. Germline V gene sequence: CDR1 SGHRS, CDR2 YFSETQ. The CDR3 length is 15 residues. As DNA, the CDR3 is TGCGCCAGCAGCCTGACGGGGGGAAATAACAATGAGCAGTTCTTC. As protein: CASSLTGGNNNEQFF.

CDR3 bases: TGTGCCAGCAAATGGCGGGACTCCGTTTCGGGAGAGCAGTACTTC. Protein sequence: CASKWRDSVSGEQYF. The chain carries TRBV2 and TRBJ2-7, with D possibly being TRBD2 (6 bases). The V gene's germline CDR1 is SNHLY and CDR2 FYNNEI. The V end lost 7 bases, the J end lost 7 bases, and 23 bases lay between the germline ends. This CDR3 comprises 15 residues.

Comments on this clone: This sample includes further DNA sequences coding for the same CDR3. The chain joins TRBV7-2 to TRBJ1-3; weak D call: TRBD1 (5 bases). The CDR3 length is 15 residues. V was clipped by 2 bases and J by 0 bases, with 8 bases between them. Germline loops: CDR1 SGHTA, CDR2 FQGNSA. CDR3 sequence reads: CASSLQGPSGNTIYF. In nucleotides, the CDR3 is TGTGCCAGCAGCTTACAGGGTCCCTCTGGAAACACCATATATTTT.

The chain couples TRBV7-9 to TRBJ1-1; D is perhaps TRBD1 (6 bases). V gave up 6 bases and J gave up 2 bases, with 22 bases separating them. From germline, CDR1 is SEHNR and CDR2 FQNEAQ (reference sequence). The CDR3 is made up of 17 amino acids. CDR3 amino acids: CASSLTFGGRGNTEAFF. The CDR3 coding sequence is TGTGCCAGCAGTCTAACGTTCGGGGGGCGCGGCAACACTGAAGCTTTCTTT. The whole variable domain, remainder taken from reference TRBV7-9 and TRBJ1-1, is DTGVSQNPRHKITKRGQNVTFRCDPISEHNRLYWYRQTLGQGPEFLTYFQNEAQLEKSRLLSDRFSAERPKGSFSTLEIQRTEQGDSAMYLCASSLTFGGRGNTEAFFGQGTRLTVV.

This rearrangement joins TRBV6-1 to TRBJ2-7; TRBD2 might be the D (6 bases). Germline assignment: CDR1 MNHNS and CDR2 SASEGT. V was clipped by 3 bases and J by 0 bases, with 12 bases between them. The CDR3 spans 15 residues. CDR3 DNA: TGTGCCAGCAGTGACTCGGGGGACCTCTCCTACGAGCAGTACTTC. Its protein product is CASSDSGDLSYEQYF.

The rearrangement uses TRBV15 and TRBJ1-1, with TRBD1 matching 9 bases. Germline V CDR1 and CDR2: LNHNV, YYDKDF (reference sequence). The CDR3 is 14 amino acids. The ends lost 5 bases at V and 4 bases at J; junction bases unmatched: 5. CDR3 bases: TGTGCCACCAGCCAGACAGGGGGTTTCACTGAAGCTTTCTTT. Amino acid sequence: CATSQTGGFTEAFF.

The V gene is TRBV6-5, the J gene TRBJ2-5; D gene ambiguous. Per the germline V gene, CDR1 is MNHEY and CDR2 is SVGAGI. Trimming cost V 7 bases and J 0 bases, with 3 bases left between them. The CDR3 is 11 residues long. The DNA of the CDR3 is TGTGCCAGCACCAACCAAGAGACCCAGTACTTC. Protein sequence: CASTNQETQYF.

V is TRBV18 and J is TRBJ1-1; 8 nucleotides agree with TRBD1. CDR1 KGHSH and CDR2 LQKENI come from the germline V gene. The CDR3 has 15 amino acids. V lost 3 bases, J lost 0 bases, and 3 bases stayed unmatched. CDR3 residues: CASSPGQELNTEAFF. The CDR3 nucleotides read TGTGCCAGCTCACCGGGACAGGAGTTGAACACTGAAGCTTTCTTT.

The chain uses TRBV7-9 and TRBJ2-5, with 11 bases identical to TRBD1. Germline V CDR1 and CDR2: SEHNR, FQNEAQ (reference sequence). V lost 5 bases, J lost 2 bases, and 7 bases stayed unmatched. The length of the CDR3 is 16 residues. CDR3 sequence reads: CASSRLRDRGQETQYF. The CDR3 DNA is TGTGCCAGCAGCCGCTTAAGGGACAGGGGGCAAGAGACCCAGTACTTC.